These 21 T cell receptor beta chains were all obtained from the same sample, sequenced in a study of PD-1 blockade in classical Hodgkin lymphoma. Produced via immunoSEQ multiplex PCR; TCRdb's table is partial and in-frame only. The repertoire holds fewer than 65,000 clones, with roughly nine tenths as singletons. With no exception, relapse followed autologous stem cell transplantation in all patients, and brentuximab vedotin exposure varied. This sample comprised peripheral blood mononuclear cells (PBMCs), obtained at baseline. These TCRs come from a human donor with classical Hodgkin lymphoma.

This sequence joins TRBV5-1 and TRBJ1-1; D is undetermined. Looked up from germline, CDR1 is SGHRS and CDR2 is YFSETQ. Trimming pared 0 bases from V and 8 bases from J, leaving 11 bases between. The CDR3 runs to 13 residues. The CDR3 loop is CASSLEGTTEAFF. The CDR3 bases are TGCGCCAGCAGCTTGGAAGGCACAACCGAAGCTTTCTTT.

The chain has TRBV7-9 and TRBJ2-7; D gene unclear. Deletions cut 5 bases from V and 2 bases from J, with 13 bases between. The CDR3 totals 14 residues. Germline V gene data show CDR1 as SEHNR and CDR2 as FQNEAQ (reference sequence). Here the CDR3 DNA reads TGTGCCAGCAGCAACGCAGAGCAACCCTACGAGCAGTACTTC. Encoded protein: CASSNAEQPYEQYF.

This clone has a single count. The chain carries TRBV7-9 and TRBJ2-5; D might be TRBD2 (6 bases). The CDR3 runs 15 residues. Trimming left V 8 bases short and J 2 bases short, with 18 bases between. From germline, CDR1 is SEHNR and CDR2 FQNEAQ (reference sequence). CDR3 residues: CASWIRGGGQETQYF. Written as DNA, the CDR3 is TGTGCCAGCTGGATTCGGGGAGGTGGGCAAGAGACCCAGTACTTC.

The gene calls are TRBV15 and TRBJ1-2; possible D gene TRBD1, 6 bases. The CDR3 runs to 15 residues. Trimming stripped 1 base from V and 1 base from J, with 10 bases between. Germline V gives CDR1 LNHNV, CDR2 YYDKDF (reference sequence). This chain's CDR3 is CATSRGTANNYGYTF. As DNA, the CDR3 is TGTGCCACCAGCAGAGGGACAGCTAATAACTATGGCTACACCTTC.

The V gene is TRBV11-2, the J gene TRBJ1-3, with D perhaps matching TRBD1 (5 bases). Trimming shortened V by 1 base and J by 2 bases, and 9 bases separated the two germline ends. Per the germline V gene, CDR1 is SGHAT and CDR2 is FQNNGV. CDR3 length equals 15 residues. This CDR3 is CASSLVRGTGNTIYF. In nucleotides, the CDR3 is TGTGCCAGCAGCTTAGTGAGGGGTACTGGAAACACCATATATTTT.

The chain combines TRBV19 with TRBJ2-5; 8 bases fit TRBD2. This CDR3 region has 16 residues. In germline, CDR1 is LNHDA, CDR2 SQIVND (reference sequence). V lost 3 bases to trimming and J lost 2 bases; unmatched junction nucleotides: 8. CDR3 residues: CASSIGSSGRQETQYF. The CDR3 DNA reads TGTGCCAGTAGTATTGGCTCTAGCGGGCGACAAGAGACCCAGTACTTC.

J is TRBJ1-2 and V is TRBV6-5; no firm D call. V dropped 6 bases and J dropped 4 bases, with 12 bases sitting between them. Germline V CDR1 and CDR2: MNHEY, SVGAGI. The CDR3 runs 13 residues. The CDR3 DNA sequence: TGTGCCAGCAGACCCACAGACCTCTATGGCTACACCTTC. Its protein product is CASRPTDLYGYTF.

The J gene is TRBJ1-2, the V gene TRBV27; maybe TRBD1 (6 bases). Germline V gene data show CDR1 as MNHEY and CDR2 as SMNVEV (reference sequence). The CDR3 spans 13 residues. V was cut by 8 bases and J by 4 bases, with 14 bases left in between. CDR3 bases: TGTGCCAGCTGTCCGACAGGCCTCTATGGCTACACCTTC. It codes for CASCPTGLYGYTF.

This clone was seen only once. The CDR3 DNA reads TGTGCCAGCAGCTCCACAGGGGCCCCTATGACCCAGTACTTC. Translating it yields CASSSTGAPMTQYF. V and J are TRBV7-8 and TRBJ2-5, with 7 bases matching TRBD1. CDR3 length equals 14 residues. The germline CDR1 and CDR2 sequences are SGHVS and FQNEAQ. J was trimmed by 7 bases and V by 4 bases; bases with no gene match: 9.

The rearrangement links TRBV5-1 to TRBJ2-2, with TRBD1 matching 11 bases. This CDR3 contains 15 residues. The germline V gene has CDR1 SGHRS and CDR2 YFSETQ. Germline trimming cut 4 bases from V and 5 bases from J; bases unmatched to any gene: 4. CDR3 residues: CASSPGQGGTGELFF. CDR3 DNA sequence: TGCGCCAGCAGCCCGGGACAGGGGGGGACCGGGGAGCTGTTTTTT.

This clone came up a few times. The rearrangement joins TRBV7-3 to TRBJ2-2; D not resolved. CDR1 is SGHTA, CDR2 FQGTGA, per germline. V was trimmed by 1 base and J by 1 base, leaving 4 bases between them. The CDR3 sequence is 14 residues long. The CDR3 here is CASSLKVNTGELFF. CDR3 DNA: TGTGCCAGCAGCTTAAAAGTGAACACCGGGGAGCTGTTTTTT.

A note on this clone: The same CDR3 is also encoded by other DNA sequences in this sample. This chain links TRBV6-5 with TRBJ1-1; D remains ambiguous. Germline CDR1 and CDR2: MNHEY and SVGAGI. V lost 0 bases and J 1 base, leaving 3 bases between the germline ends. The CDR3 runs to 13 residues. CDR3 protein: CASSYSRNTEAFF. In nucleotides, the CDR3 is TGTGCCAGCAGTTACTCCAGGAACACTGAAGCTTTCTTT.

The V call is TRBV5-1, the J call TRBJ2-7; possible D gene TRBD1, 6 bases. V lost 2 bases to trimming and J lost 1 base, with 13 bases between them. The germline gives CDR1 SGHRS, CDR2 YFSETQ. This CDR3 region has 15 residues. In DNA form, the CDR3 reads TGCGCCAGCAGCTTTACAACAGGGCTATCCTACGAGCAGTACTTC. Translating gives CASSFTTGLSYEQYF.

The V and J genes are TRBV9 and TRBJ2-2; TRBD1 matches at 9 bases. The length of the CDR3 is 15 residues. CDR1 SGDLS and CDR2 YYNGEE come from the germline V gene. Losses at the gene ends were 3 bases for V and 8 bases for J; bases not matched to a gene: 8. The CDR3 nucleotides are TGTGCCAGCAGCGATCCGGGACAGGGTCAAGGGGAGCTGTTTTTT. It yields the protein CASSDPGQGQGELFF.

The chain is built from TRBV7-3 and TRBJ1-2, with D perhaps TRBD1 (5 bases). CDR3 size: 15 residues. V was cut by 7 bases and J by 5 bases, with 20 bases left in between. Germline CDR1 reads SGHTA; CDR2 reads FQGTGA. Written as DNA, the CDR3 is TGTGCCAGCACCCCTGGGGCAGTAGGGCTATATGGCTACACCTTC. It specifies CASTPGAVGLYGYTF.

This chain links TRBV7-2 with TRBJ1-2; D not resolved. The CDR3 is 13 amino acids. Between the trimmed V and J ends, which lost 2 bases and 6 bases, there was a span of 10 bases. Germline CDR1 is SGHTA and CDR2 is FQGNSA. CDR3: CASSLLGTDGYTF. In nucleotides, the CDR3 is TGTGCCAGCAGCTTACTCGGTACAGATGGCTACACCTTC. Together with reference TRBV7-2 and TRBJ1-2, the CDR3 gives the full variable domain: GAGVSQSPSNKVTEKGKDVELRCDPISGHTALYWYRQSLGQGLEFLIYFQGNSAPDKSGLPSDRFSAERTGGSVSTLTIQRTQQEDSAVYLCASSLLGTDGYTFGSGTRLTVV.

The chain joins TRBV14 to TRBJ1-3; no firm D call. Germline values: CDR1 SGHDN, CDR2 FVKESK. The CDR3 spans 14 residues. The V gene lost 7 bases and the J gene lost 7 bases, with 17 bases spanning the gap. The DNA of the CDR3 is TGTGCCAGCAAGACGGATGGAGTGGGCAACACCATATATTTT. The encoded protein is CASKTDGVGNTIYF. Full variable domain (outside the CDR3, taken from reference TRBV14 and TRBJ1-3): EAGVTQFPSHSVIEKGQTVTLRCDPISGHDNLYWYRRVMGKEIKFLLHFVKESKQDESGMPNNRFLAERTGGTYSTLKVQPAELEDSGVYFCASKTDGVGNTIYFGEGSWLTVV.

J is TRBJ2-7 and V is TRBV6-5, with D perhaps TRBD1 (6 bases). CDR1 is MNHEY and CDR2 is SVGAGI in the germline V gene. This CDR3 region has 16 residues. V was pared by 3 bases and J by 3 bases, with 18 bases between. The DNA for the CDR3 is TGTGCCAGCAGTTATAACAGGGCGGCCTCTCTCTACGAGCAGTACTTC. As protein: CASSYNRAASLYEQYF.

V gene TRBV2 combines with J gene TRBJ2-3; a weak D match, TRBD2 (6 bases). V lost 4 bases and J 13 bases, leaving 9 bases between the germline ends. This CDR3 is built from 10 residues. Germline assignment: CDR1 SNHLY and CDR2 FYNNEI. In nucleotides, the CDR3 is TGTGCCAGCAGTGGGGACTTTGAGTATTTT. Translation gives CASSGDFEYF.

The rearrangement joins TRBV5-1 to TRBJ1-1; D is perhaps TRBD1 (6 bases). V was shortened by 0 bases and J by 2 bases, with 8 bases between the two germline ends. Germline V gene data show CDR1 as SGHRS and CDR2 as YFSETQ. The CDR3 sequence is 14 residues long. The DNA for the CDR3 is TGCGCCAGCAGCTTGGAGGGGGGAAACACTGAAGCTTTCTTT. Encoded protein: CASSLEGGNTEAFF.

This CDR3 is CASSYSWDRADEQYF. CDR3 bases: TGTGCCAGCAGTTACTCTTGGGACAGGGCCGACGAGCAGTACTTC. V is TRBV6-6 and J is TRBJ2-7; TRBD1 agrees at 9 bases. The CDR3 consists of 15 residues. CDR1 is MNHNY, CDR2 SVGAGI, per germline (reference sequence). The V gene end was trimmed by 0 bases and the J gene end by 5 bases; junction bases not matched to a gene: 5.